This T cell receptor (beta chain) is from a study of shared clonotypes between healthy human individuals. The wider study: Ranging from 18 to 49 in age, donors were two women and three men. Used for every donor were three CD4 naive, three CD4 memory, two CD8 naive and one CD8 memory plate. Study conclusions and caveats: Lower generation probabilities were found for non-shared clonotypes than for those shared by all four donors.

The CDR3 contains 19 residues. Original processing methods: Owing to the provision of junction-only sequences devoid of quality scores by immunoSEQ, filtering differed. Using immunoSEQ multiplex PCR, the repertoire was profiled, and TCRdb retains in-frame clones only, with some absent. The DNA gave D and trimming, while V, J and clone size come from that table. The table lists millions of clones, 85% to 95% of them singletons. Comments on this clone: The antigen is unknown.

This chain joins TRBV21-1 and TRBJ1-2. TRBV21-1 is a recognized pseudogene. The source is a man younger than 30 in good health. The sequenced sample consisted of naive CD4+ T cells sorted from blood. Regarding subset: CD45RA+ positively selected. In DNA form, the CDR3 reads TGTGCCAGCAGCAAAGCGCGGCGGGACGGACTACTCGATAACTATGGCTACACCTTC. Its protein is CASSKARRDGLLDNYGYTF.